This T cell receptor beta chain was retrieved from a study of T cells in Graves' hyperthyroidism and ophthalmopathy. This clonotype was counted ten times or more. The source material, RNA transcripts, was used to amplify TCR beta CDR3 regions. A set of HTBI primers served as the primers for a first-round RT-PCR of the TCR CDR3. TCRdb passed the multiplex PCR reads through MiXCR, listing each CDR3 protein once. The table includes some 420,000 distinct CDR3 sequences, roughly 13% detected once. Material: blood. The receptor's source is a woman under 30 with Graves' hyperthyroidism.

CDR3 in DNA: TGTGCCAGCAGACACGGTACCTACGAGCAGTACTTC. This sequence encodes CASRHGTYEQYF. This rearrangement joins TRBV6-2 or TRBV6-3 to TRBJ2-7; D gene ambiguous. Trimming removed 6 bases from V and 2 bases from J, with 8 bases in between. The CDR3 sequence is 12 residues long. Germline CDR1 MNHEY, CDR2 SVGEGT.